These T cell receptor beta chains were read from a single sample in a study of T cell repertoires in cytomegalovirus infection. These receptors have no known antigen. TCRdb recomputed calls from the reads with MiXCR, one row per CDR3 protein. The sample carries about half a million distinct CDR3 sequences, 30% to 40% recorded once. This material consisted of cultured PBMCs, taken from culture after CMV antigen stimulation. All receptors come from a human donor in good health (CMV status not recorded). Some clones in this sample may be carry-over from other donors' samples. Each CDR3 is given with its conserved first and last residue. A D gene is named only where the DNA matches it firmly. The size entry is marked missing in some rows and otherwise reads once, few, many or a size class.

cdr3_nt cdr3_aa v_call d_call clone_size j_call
TGCGCCAGCAGCCAACCTTCTCAGGGACAGGGATATTATGAGCAGTTCTTC CASSQPSQGQGYYEQFF TRBV4-1 TRBD1 . TRBJ2-1
TGCGCCAGCAGCCAAGAAACTAGCGGGACCCCAATACAAGAGACCCGGTACTTC CASSQETSGTPIQETRYF TRBV4-3 TRBD2 once TRBJ2-5
TGTGCCAGCATAGGGAGCAGGGACACCGGGGAGCTGTTTTTT CASIGSRDTGELFF TRBV2 . . TRBJ2-2
TGCAGTGCTAGGGCTAGCGGACTGACCGGGGAGCTGTTTTTT CSARASGLTGELFF TRBV20-1 TRBD2 few TRBJ2-2
TGTGCCACCAGCAGAGACCTAGCGGGGGTATACAATGAGCAGTTCTTC CATSRDLAGVYNEQFF TRBV15 TRBD2 few TRBJ2-1
TGCGCCAGCAGCCAATGGAGACTAGCGGGACCCAATGAGCAGTTCTTC CASSQWRLAGPNEQFF TRBV4-3 TRBD2 . TRBJ2-1
TGCAGTGCTAGAGGGGGTACTAGCGGGACATACAATGAGCAGTTCTTC CSARGGTSGTYNEQFF TRBV20-1 TRBD2 . TRBJ2-1
TGTGCCAGTAGGGGACTAGGAGGCACCGGGGAGCTGTTTTTT CASRGLGGTGELFF TRBV19 TRBD2 . TRBJ2-2
TGTGCCAGCCTAACCCAGGGGCTCGGCTCCTACAATGAGCAGTTCTTC CASLTQGLGSYNEQFF TRBV5-6 . . TRBJ2-1
TGCGCCAGCAGCTTGCAGGACCCCCAGAAAGAGACCCAGTACTTC CASSLQDPQKETQYF TRBV5-1 . . TRBJ2-5
TGCAGTGCTAGTTCGGACGCGGGAAACATTCAGTACTTC CSASSDAGNIQYF TRBV20-1 . . TRBJ2-4
TGTGCCAGTCATTCAGGCGGTTTAGCCGGGGAGCTGTTTTTT CASHSGGLAGELFF TRBV19 . . TRBJ2-2
TGTGCCAGTAGTAGACCGGGCTCGGTTGAGGAGCAGTTCTTC CASSRPGSVEEQFF TRBV19 . few TRBJ2-1
TGTGCCAGCAGTCCCATAGGGGGGCGCACAGATACGCAGTATTTT CASSPIGGRTDTQYF TRBV7-2 . many TRBJ2-3
TGTGCCAGCAGTGAACAGGACAATCAGCCCCAGCATTTT CASSEQDNQPQHF TRBV6-1 . . TRBJ1-5
TGTGCCAGCAGGAAGGCTAAGCGCCAGAGTCTAGGGGAGCAGTTCTTC CASRKAKRQSLGEQFF TRBV7-9 . . TRBJ2-1
TGTGCCAGCAGTGCCCAAACTAGCACAGATACGCAGTATTTT CASSAQTSTDTQYF TRBV27 . . TRBJ2-3
TGTGCCAGCACCCAGGACAGTCCCCTCGATGAGCAGTTCTTC CASTQDSPLDEQFF TRBV12-3/TRBV12-4 . . TRBJ2-1
TGTGCCACCGGCCTTGGGGTATACAATGAGCAGTTCTTC CATGLGVYNEQFF TRBV15 . . TRBJ2-1
TGTGCCAGCAGTTTGGTCATGAACACTGAAGCTTTCTTT CASSLVMNTEAFF TRBV28 . few TRBJ1-1
TGTGCCAGCAGTGCCGGACAGATCTACGAGCAGTACTTC CASSAGQIYEQYF TRBV6-8 . . TRBJ2-7
TGTGCCTGGAGTTCAGGGGGGGAGCAGTTCTTC CAWSSGGEQFF TRBV30 . . TRBJ2-1
TGTGCCAGCAGCGCCCGACAGGGGGCTCGTACAGATACGCAGTATTTT CASSARQGARTDTQYF TRBV3-1 TRBD1 . TRBJ2-3
TGTGCCAGCAGCTTCGTCCTTGGCGGATCCGGAAACACCATATATTTT CASSFVLGGSGNTIYF TRBV11-1 . many TRBJ1-3
TGTGCCAGCAGCCGAACTAGCGGGAGTATTTACGAGCAGTACTTC CASSRTSGSIYEQYF TRBV7-2 TRBD2 few TRBJ2-7
TGTGCCAGCAGTCCGGAGACAGGTGCTAATGAGCAGTTCTTC CASSPETGANEQFF TRBV27 . . TRBJ2-1
TGTGCCAGCAGCCAACAGGGTTTTACAGATACGCAGTATTTT CASSQQGFTDTQYF TRBV7-2 . few TRBJ2-3
TGTGCCAGCAGTTACGGGGCTAGCGGGGGCACAGATACGCAGTATTTT CASSYGASGGTDTQYF TRBV6-5 TRBD2 . TRBJ2-3
TGTGCCAGCAGTTCTCACCAGGGCCACTACAATGAGCAGTTCTTC CASSSHQGHYNEQFF TRBV28 . . TRBJ2-1
TGTGTCAGCAGCTTAGACTGGGACTACACCAGAGCCCAGTACTTC CVSSLDWDYTRAQYF TRBV7-2 TRBD2 . TRBJ2-5
TGTGCCAGCAGTCCAGACAGGGGAACTAATGAGCAGTTCTTC CASSPDRGTNEQFF TRBV27 TRBD1 few TRBJ2-1
TGTGCCAGCATAGGGGCCGGTAGGGACAGGGTTCCAGATACGCAGTATTTT CASIGAGRDRVPDTQYF TRBV6-2/TRBV6-3 TRBD1 . TRBJ2-3
TGCAGTGCTAGACAAGGGGGGGGGGATTTGCTCCCATTGGAGCAGTACTTC CSARQGGGDLLPLEQYF TRBV20-1 . . TRBJ2-7
TGTGCCAGCAGTAGAAGTAGGCAGGTGGGGAACACCATATATTTT CASSRSRQVGNTIYF TRBV6-5 . . TRBJ1-3
TGTGCCAGTAGTATTCGTGCAGGTATAGGAGAGACCCAGTACTTC CASSIRAGIGETQYF TRBV19 . few TRBJ2-5
TGTGCCAGCAGCTCGGGACCCGACGGATCGGCCCAGTACTTC CASSSGPDGSAQYF TRBV7-2 . few TRBJ2-5
TGTGCCAGCAGCACAGGGACCCGGACAGGGAGCGGGGGAGAGACCCAGTACTTC CASSTGTRTGSGGETQYF TRBV7-2 . few TRBJ2-5
TGTGCCAGCAGCTCCAGACAGGGGGCGAGCCATGGCTACACCTTC CASSSRQGASHGYTF TRBV7-2 TRBD1 few TRBJ1-2
TGTGCCAGTAGACCACAAATTGTTAGCAATCAGCCCCAGCATTTT CASRPQIVSNQPQHF TRBV19 . . TRBJ1-5
TGTGCCAGCAGCTTCCTCAGACTAGCGGGAGTCTCCAATGAGCAGTTCTTC CASSFLRLAGVSNEQFF TRBV7-2 TRBD2 few TRBJ2-1
TGCGCCACCAAGGATCCTCGGATGAACACTGAAGCTTTCTTT CATKDPRMNTEAFF TRBV10-2 . . TRBJ1-1
TGTGCCAGCAAGTACCAAGAGACCCAGTACTTC CASKYQETQYF TRBV2 . . TRBJ2-5